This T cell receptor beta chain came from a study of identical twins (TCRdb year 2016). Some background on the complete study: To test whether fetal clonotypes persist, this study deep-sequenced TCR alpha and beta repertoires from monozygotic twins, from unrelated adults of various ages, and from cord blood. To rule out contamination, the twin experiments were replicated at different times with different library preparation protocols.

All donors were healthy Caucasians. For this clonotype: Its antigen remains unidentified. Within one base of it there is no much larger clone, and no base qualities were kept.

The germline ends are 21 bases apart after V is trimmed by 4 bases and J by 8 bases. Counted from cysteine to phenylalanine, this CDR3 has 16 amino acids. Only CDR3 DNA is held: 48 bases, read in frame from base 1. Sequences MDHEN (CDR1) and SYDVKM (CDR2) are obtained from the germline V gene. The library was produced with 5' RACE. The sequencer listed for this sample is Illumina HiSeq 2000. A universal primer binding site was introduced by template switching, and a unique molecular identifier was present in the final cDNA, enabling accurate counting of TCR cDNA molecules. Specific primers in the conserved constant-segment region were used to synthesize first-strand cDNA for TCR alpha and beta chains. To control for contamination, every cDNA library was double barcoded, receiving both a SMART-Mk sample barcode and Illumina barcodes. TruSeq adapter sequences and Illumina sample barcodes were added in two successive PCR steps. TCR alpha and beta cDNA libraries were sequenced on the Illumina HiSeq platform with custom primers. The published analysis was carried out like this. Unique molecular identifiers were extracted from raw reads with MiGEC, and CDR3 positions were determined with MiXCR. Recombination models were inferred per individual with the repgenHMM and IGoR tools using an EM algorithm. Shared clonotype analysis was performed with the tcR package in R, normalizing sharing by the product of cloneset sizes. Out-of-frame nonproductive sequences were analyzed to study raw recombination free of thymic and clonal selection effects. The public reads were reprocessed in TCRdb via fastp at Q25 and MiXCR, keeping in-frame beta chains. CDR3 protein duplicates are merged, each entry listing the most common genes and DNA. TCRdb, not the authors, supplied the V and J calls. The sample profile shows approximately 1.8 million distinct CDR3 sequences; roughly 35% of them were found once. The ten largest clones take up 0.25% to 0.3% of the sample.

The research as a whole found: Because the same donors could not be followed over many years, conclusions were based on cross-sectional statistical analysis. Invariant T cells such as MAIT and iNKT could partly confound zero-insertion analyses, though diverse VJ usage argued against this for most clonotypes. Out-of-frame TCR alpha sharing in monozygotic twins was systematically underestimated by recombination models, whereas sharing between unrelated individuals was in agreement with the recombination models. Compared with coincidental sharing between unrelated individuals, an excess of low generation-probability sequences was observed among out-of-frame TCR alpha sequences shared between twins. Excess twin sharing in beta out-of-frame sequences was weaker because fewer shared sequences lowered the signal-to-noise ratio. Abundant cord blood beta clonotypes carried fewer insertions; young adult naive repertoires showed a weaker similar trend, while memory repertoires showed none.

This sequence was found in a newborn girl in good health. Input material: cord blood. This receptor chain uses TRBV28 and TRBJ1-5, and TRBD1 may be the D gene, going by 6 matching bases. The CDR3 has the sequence CASSSLLYRVGEPQHF. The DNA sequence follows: TGTGCCAGCAGTTCCTTACTCTACAGGGTAGGCGAGCCCCAGCATTTT. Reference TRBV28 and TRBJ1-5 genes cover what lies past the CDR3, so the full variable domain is DVKVTQSSRYLVKRTGEKVFLECVQDMDHENMFWYRQDPGLGLRLIYFSYDVKMKEKGDIPEGYSVSREKKERFSLILESASTNQTSMYLCASSSLLYRVGEPQHFGDGTRLSIL.